This T cell receptor (beta chain) is from a study of T cell responses to AZD1222 COVID-19 vaccine. Timing groups of about 4 and about 12 weeks for second doses were pooled. Profiled with immunoSEQ multiplex PCR; TCRdb holds only in-frame clones, not every one. The sample carries approximately 120,000 clones, around 87% recorded once. This CDR3 spans 16 amino acids. V was shortened by 4 bases and J by 4 bases, with 14 bases between the two germline ends. Germline CDR1 and CDR2: LGHNA and YNFKEQ. The sequence was collected from an adult who received the AZD1222 COVID-19 vaccine. V gene TRBV4-2 combines with J gene TRBJ2-6, with D tentatively TRBD1 or TRBD2 (6 bases each). The sample in question was peripheral blood, obtained 28 days after the second AZD1222 dose. The CDR3 region has the DNA TGTGCCAGCAGCCCCACCGGGGGCGCCGGGGCCAACGTCCTGACTTTC. The encoded protein is CASSPTGGAGANVLTF.